Each of the 11 T cell receptor beta chains below was sequenced from the same sample in a study of cytomegalovirus exposure and HLA in healthy donors. This PCR relied on a set of 60 Vbeta primers and 13 Jbeta primers. The repertoire was sequenced with immunoSEQ multiplex PCR; TCRdb's copy has only in-frame clones and lacks some. The sample carries under 200,000 clones, roughly 13% recorded once. The sequenced sample was PBMCs. The receptor set was obtained from a man aged 50-59 years in good health and CMV-seropositive.

This chain uses TRBV4-3 with TRBJ2-1; 11 positions agree with TRBD2. Germline values: CDR1 LGHNA, CDR2 YSLEER. CDR3 length equals 17 residues. J lost 3 bases, V lost 4 bases, and 8 bases had no gene match. The CDR3 reads CASSPGLAGGVYNEQFF. The CDR3 DNA reads as TGCGCCAGCAGCCCCGGTCTAGCGGGGGGCGTCTACAATGAGCAGTTCTTC.

The V gene is TRBV28, the J gene TRBJ2-1; a weak D match, TRBD1 (6 bases). The CDR3 extends over 14 amino acids. V was pared by 6 bases and J by 5 bases, with 14 bases between. In germline, CDR1 is MDHEN, CDR2 SYDVKM. CDR3 DNA sequence: TGTGCCAGCAGAAAGGACAGCTATGACAATGAGCAGTTCTTC. It codes for CASRKDSYDNEQFF. Together with reference TRBV28 and TRBJ2-1, the CDR3 gives the full variable domain: DVKVTQSSRYLVKRTGEKVFLECVQDMDHENMFWYRQDPGLGLRLIYFSYDVKMKEKGDIPEGYSVSREKKERFSLILESASTNQTSMYLCASRKDSYDNEQFFGPGTRLTVL.

The table lists this clone with a few counts. The CDR3 DNA sequence: TGTGCCAGCAGTGGACAGGGGGCTGGGGCCAACGTCCTGACTTTC. It encodes CASSGQGAGANVLTF. The rearrangement links TRBV6-1 to TRBJ2-6; 9 positions agree with TRBD1. Germline CDR1 MNHNS, CDR2 SASEGT. The CDR3 loop spans 15 amino acids. The junction had 0 bases not matched to a gene; V was cut back by 4 bases and J by 2 bases.

In this sample, this clone turned up a few times. CDR3 in DNA: TGTGCCAGCAGCCCTCCCACAGATACGCAGTATTTT. It translates to CASSPPTDTQYF. V gene TRBV9 combines with J gene TRBJ2-3; D is ambiguous. The CDR3 has 12 amino acids. Deletions cut 4 bases from V and 2 bases from J, with 5 bases between. CDR1 is SGDLS and CDR2 is YYNGEE in the germline V gene.

V usage is TRBV7-9 and J usage is TRBJ1-1; no firm D call. This CDR3 has 12 amino acids. Between the trimmed V and J ends, which lost 4 bases and 5 bases, there was a span of 8 bases. CDR1 SEHNR and CDR2 FQNEAQ come from the germline V gene (reference sequence). As DNA, the CDR3 is TGTGCCAGCAGCTACGACAAGACTGAAGCTTTCTTT. The encoded protein is CASSYDKTEAFF.

A few counts support this clone. Different DNA sequences within this sample yield the same CDR3. The chain carries TRBV2 and TRBJ1-1; D ambiguous. Germline CDR1 SNHLY, CDR2 FYNNEI. The CDR3 length is 15 residues. With 2 bases removed from V and 5 bases from J, the gap between germline ends came to 15 bases. As DNA, the CDR3 is TGTGCCAGCAGTGAAAGAGGTATATCGAATACTGAAGCTTTCTTT. Its protein product is CASSERGISNTEAFF.

This clone was picked up a small number of times. The chain is built from TRBV4-1 and TRBJ2-7; 8 bases are shared with TRBD2. The CDR3 totals 15 residues. With 2 bases clipped from V and 5 bases from J, the junction kept 8 bases outside the gene matches. Germline V gene lookup returns CDR1 MGHRA and CDR2 YSYEKL. The CDR3 DNA reads TGCGCCAGCAGCCAAACACCGGGACTAGGCCACGAGCAGTACGTC. It codes for CASSQTPGLGHEQYV.

The V and J genes are TRBV18 and TRBJ2-7, with 9 nucleotides matching TRBD1. The CDR3 loop spans 16 amino acids. Germline CDR1 reads KGHSH; CDR2 reads LQKENI. After removal of 4 bases from V and 3 bases from J, the junction contained 10 bases not matched to a gene. The CDR3 DNA reads as TGTGCCAGCTCACTGCTGGGACAGGGAGGGGACTACGAGCAGTACGTC. This encodes CASSLLGQGGDYEQYV.

The chain uses TRBV6-1 and TRBJ2-7; possibly TRBD1 for D (5 bases). Trimming removed 2 bases at V and 1 base at J, with 12 bases between. The CDR3 runs 15 residues. CDR1 and CDR2 (germline): MNHNS, SASEGT. CDR3 loop: CASSEIAGRSYEQYV. DNA for the CDR3: TGTGCCAGCAGTGAAATAGCAGGGCGGTCCTACGAGCAGTACGTC.

This clone was recorded a few times. The V gene is TRBV4-2, the J gene TRBJ2-3, with TRBD2 matching over 11 bases. Germline V lookup: CDR1 LGHNA, CDR2 YNFKEQ. This CDR3 contains 21 residues. V dropped 3 bases and J dropped 0; count of bases not matched to a gene: 17. In nucleotides, the CDR3 is TGTGCCAGCAGCCACACGCGACGTAGCGGGGGGGCCGGTTTAAGCACAGATACGCAGTATTTT. Its protein product is CASSHTRRSGGAGLSTDTQYF.

The V gene is TRBV4-1, the J gene TRBJ1-2, with 10 bases fitting TRBD1. V dropped 1 base and J dropped 6; count of bases not matched to a gene: 2. Germline CDR1 is MGHRA and CDR2 is YSYEKL. The CDR3 extends over 14 amino acids. The DNA of the CDR3 is TGCGCCAGCAGCCAAGCGGGACAGGGGAATGGCTACACCTTC. Translated: CASSQAGQGNGYTF.